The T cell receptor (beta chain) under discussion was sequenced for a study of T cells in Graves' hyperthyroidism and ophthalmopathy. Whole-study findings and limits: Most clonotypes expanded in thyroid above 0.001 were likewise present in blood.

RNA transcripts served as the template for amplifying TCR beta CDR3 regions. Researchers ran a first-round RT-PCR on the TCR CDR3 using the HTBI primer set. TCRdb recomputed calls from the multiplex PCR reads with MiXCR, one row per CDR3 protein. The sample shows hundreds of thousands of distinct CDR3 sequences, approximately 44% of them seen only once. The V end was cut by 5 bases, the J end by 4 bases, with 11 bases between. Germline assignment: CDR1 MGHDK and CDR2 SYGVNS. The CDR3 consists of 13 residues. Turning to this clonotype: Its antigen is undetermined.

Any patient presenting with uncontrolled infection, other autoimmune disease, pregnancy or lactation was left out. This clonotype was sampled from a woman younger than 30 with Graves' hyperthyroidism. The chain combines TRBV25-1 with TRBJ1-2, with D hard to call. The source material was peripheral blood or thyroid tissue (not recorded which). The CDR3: CASSRPVTYGYTF. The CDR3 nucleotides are TGTGCCAGCAGTCGGCCCGTGACCTATGGCTACACCTTC.